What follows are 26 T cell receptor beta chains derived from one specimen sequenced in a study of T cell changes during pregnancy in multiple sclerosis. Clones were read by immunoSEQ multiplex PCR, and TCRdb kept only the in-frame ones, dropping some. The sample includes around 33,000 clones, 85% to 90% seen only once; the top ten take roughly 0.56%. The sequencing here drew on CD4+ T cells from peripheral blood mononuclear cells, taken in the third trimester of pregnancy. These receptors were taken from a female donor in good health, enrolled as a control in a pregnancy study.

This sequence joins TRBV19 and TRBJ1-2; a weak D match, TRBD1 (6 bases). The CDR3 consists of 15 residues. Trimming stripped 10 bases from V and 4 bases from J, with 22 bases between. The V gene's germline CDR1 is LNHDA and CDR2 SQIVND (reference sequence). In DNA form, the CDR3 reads TGTGCCACCACTGGACAGACCTTTTATTCCTATGGCTACACCTTC. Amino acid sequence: CATTGQTFYSYGYTF.

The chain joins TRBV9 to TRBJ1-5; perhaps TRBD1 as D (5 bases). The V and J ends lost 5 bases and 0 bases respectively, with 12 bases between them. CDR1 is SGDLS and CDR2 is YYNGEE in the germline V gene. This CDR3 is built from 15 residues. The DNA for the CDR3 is TGTGCCAGCAGTCAGGAGGGGAATAGCAATCAGCCCCAGCATTTT. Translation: CASSQEGNSNQPQHF. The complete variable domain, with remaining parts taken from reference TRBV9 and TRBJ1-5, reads DSGVTQTPKHLITATGQRVTLRCSPRSGDLSVYWYQQSLDQGLQFLIQYYNGEERAKGNILERFSAQQFPDLHSELNLSSLELGDSALYFCASSQEGNSNQPQHFGDGTRLSIL.

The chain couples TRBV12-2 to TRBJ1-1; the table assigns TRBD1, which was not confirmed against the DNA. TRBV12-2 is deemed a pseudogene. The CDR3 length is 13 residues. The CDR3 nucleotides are TGTGCAAGTCGCCCTAGGGGCGTCGGTGAAGCTTTCTTT. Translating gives CASRPRGVGEAFF.

The CDR3: CASSQDGRGAFF. The DNA of the CDR3 is TGTGCCAGCAGCCAAGATGGCAGGGGAGCTTTCTTT. This rearrangement joins TRBV14 to TRBJ1-1, with D perhaps TRBD1 (6 bases). V was clipped by 0 bases and J by 10 bases, with 9 bases between them. This CDR3 has 12 amino acids. The germline V gene encodes CDR1 SGHDN and CDR2 FVKESK.

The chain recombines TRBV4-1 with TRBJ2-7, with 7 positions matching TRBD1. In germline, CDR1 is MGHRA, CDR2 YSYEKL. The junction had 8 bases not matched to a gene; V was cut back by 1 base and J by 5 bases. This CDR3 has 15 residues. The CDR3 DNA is TGCGCCAGCAGCCAAGCTTGGACAGGTGACAACGAGCAGTACTTC. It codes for CASSQAWTGDNEQYF.

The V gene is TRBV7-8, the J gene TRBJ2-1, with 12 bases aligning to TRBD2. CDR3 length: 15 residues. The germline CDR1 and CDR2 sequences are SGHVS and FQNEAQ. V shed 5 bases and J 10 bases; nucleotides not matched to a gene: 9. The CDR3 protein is CASSPSSGGAGEQFF. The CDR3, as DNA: TGTGCCAGCAGCCCATCTAGCGGGGGGGCGGGGGAGCAGTTCTTC.

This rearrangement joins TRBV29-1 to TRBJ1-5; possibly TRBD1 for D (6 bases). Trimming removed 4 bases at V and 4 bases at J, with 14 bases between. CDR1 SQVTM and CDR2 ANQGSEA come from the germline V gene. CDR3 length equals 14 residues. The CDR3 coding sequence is TGCAGCGTTGGAGACGGCAGGGGAAATCAGCCCCAGCATTTT. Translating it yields CSVGDGRGNQPQHF.

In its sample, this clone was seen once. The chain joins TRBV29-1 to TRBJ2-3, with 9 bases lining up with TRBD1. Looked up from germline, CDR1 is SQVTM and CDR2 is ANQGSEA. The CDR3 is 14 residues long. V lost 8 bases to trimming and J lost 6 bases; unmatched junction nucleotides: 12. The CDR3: CSLPDRGGWDTQYF. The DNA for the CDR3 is TGCAGCCTCCCGGACAGGGGAGGGTGGGATACGCAGTATTTT.

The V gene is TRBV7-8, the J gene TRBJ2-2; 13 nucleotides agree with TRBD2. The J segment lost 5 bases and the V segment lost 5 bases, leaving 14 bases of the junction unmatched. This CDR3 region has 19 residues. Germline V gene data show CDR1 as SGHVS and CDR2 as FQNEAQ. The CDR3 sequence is CASSPLRTSGSMGTGELFF. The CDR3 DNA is TGTGCCAGCAGCCCTCTCAGGACTAGCGGGAGCATGGGGACCGGGGAGCTGTTTTTT.

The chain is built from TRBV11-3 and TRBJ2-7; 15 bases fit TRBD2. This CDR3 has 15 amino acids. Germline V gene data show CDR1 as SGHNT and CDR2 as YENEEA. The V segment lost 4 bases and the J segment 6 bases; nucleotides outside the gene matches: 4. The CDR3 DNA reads TGTGCCAGCAGCTCCGGACTAGCGGGGGGGCTCGAGCAGTACTTC. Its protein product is CASSSGLAGGLEQYF.

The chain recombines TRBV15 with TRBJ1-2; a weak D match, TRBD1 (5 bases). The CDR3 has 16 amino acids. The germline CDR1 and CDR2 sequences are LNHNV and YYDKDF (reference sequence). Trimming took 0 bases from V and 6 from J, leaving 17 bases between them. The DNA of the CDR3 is TGTGCCACCAGCAGAGATCGTGGGGTGCCCAGGGATGGCTACACCTTC. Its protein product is CATSRDRGVPRDGYTF.

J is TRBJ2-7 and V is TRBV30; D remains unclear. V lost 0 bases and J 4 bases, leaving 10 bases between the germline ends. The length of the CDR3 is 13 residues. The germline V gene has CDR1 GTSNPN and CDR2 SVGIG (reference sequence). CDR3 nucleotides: TGTGCCTGGAGTGTATCTGAGGTTTACGAGCAGTACTTC. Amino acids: CAWSVSEVYEQYF.

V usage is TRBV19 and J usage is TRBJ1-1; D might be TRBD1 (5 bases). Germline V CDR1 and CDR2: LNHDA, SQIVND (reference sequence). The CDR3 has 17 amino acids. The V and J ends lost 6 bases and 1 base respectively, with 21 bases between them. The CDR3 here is CASSRLASRAKNTEAFF. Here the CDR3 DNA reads TGTGCCAGTAGCCGATTGGCCTCCAGGGCAAAGAACACTGAAGCTTTCTTT.

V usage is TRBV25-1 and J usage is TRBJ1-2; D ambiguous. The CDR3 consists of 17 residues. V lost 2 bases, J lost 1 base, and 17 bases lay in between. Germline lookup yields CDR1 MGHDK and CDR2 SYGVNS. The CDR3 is CASSEEVLETDNYGYTF. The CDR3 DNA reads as TGTGCCAGCAGTGAAGAGGTGCTGGAGACTGATAACTATGGCTACACCTTC.

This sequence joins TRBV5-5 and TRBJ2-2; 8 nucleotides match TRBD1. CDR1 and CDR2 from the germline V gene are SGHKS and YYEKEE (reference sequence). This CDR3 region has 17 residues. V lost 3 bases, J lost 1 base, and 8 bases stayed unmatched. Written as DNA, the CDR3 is TGTGCCAGCAGCTGGGGGCAGGGGGCGGGGAACACCGGGGAGCTGTTTTTT. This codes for CASSWGQGAGNTGELFF.

CDR3 DNA sequence: TGTGCCAGCAGCCAAGTAGTTCAAGAGACCCAGTACTTC. Its protein product is CASSQVVQETQYF. This chain links TRBV14 with TRBJ2-5; D gene unclear. Germline-derived CDR1 and CDR2 are SGHDN and FVKESK. The CDR3 runs 13 residues. The V end lost 1 base, the J end lost 2 bases, and 5 bases lay between the germline ends.

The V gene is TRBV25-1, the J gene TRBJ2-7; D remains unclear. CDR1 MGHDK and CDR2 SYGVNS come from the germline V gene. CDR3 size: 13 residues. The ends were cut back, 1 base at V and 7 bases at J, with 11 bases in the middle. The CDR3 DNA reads TGTGCCAGCAGTGAATGGGTGACGCGGGAGCAGTACTTC. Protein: CASSEWVTREQYF.

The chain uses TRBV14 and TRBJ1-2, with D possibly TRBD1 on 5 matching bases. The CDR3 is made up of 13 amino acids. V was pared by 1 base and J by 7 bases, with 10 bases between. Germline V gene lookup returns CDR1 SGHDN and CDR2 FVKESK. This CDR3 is CASSQARVGGYTF. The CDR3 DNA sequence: TGTGCCAGCAGCCAAGCCAGGGTGGGTGGCTACACCTTC.

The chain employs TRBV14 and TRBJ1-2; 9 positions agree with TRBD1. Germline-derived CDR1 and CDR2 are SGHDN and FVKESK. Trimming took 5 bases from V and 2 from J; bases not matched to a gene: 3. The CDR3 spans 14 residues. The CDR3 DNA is TGTGCCAGCAGCACGGGGACAGGGAACTATGGCTACACCTTC. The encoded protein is CASSTGTGNYGYTF. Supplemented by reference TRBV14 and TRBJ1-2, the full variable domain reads EAGVTQFPSHSVIEKGQTVTLRCDPISGHDNLYWYRRVMGKEIKFLLHFVKESKQDESGMPNNRFLAERTGGTYSTLKVQPAELEDSGVYFCASSTGTGNYGYTFGSGTRLTVV.

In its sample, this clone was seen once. The CDR3 region is CASSPYAGTGSGNTIYF. CDR3 in DNA: TGCGCCAGCAGTCCCTATGCCGGGACAGGCTCTGGAAACACCATATATTTT. The chain recombines TRBV4-1 with TRBJ1-3, with 8 bases fitting TRBD1. Trimming at V came to 6 bases and at J to 0 bases, leaving 10 bases not matched to a gene. This CDR3 contains 17 residues. Per the germline V gene, CDR1 is MGHRA and CDR2 is YSYEKL.

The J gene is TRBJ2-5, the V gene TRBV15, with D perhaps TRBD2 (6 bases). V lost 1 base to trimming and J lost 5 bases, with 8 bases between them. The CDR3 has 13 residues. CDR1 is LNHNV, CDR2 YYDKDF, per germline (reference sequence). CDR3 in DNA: TGTGCCACCAGCAGAGGTGGGGGGGAGACCCAGTACTTC. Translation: CATSRGGGETQYF.

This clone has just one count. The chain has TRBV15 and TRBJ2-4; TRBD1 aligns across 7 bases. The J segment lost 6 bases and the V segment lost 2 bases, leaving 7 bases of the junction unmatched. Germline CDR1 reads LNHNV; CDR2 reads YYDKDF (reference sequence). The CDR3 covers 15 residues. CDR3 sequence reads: CATSRPGQERNIQYF. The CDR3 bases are TGTGCCACCAGCAGACCTGGACAGGAGAGAAACATTCAGTACTTC. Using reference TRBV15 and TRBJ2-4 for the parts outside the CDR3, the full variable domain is DAMVIQNPRYQVTQFGKPVTLSCSQTLNHNVMYWYQQKSSQAPKLLFHYYDKDFNNEADTPDNFQSRRPNTSFCFLDIRSPGLGDTAMYLCATSRPGQERNIQYFGAGTRLSVL.

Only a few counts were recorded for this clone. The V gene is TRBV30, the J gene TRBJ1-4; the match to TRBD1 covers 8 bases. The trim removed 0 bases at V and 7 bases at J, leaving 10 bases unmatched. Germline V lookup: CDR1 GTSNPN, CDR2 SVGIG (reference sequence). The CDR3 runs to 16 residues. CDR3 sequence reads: CAWSVQGVVTGEKLFF. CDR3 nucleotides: TGTGCCTGGAGTGTACAGGGGGTGGTGACGGGTGAAAAACTGTTTTTT.

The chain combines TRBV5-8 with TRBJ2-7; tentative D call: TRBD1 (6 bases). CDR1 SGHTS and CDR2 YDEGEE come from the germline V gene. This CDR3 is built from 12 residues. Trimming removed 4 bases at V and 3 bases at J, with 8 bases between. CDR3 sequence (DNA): TGTGCCAGCAGCCCACAGGGCTACGAGCAGTACTTC. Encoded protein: CASSPQGYEQYF.

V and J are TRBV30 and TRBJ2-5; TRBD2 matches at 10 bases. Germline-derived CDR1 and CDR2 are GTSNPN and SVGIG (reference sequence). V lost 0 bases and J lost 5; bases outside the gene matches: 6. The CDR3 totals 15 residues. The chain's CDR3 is CAWSVSGRAWETQYF. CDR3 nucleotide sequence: TGTGCCTGGAGTGTAAGCGGGAGGGCATGGGAGACCCAGTACTTC.

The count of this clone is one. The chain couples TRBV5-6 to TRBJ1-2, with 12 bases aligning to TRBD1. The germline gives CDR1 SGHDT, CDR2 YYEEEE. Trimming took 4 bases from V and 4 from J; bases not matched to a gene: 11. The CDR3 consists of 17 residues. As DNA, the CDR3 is TGTGCCAGCAGCCTCGTTTCGGGACAGGGGGCCGGCTATGGCTACACCTTC. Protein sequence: CASSLVSGQGAGYGYTF.